These 16 T cell receptor beta chains share one sample of origin, sequenced in a study of blood T cell repertoires in COVID-19. This table comes from immunoSEQ multiplex PCR, and its TCRdb copy is limited to in-frame clones, with some not included. This sample has about 260,000 clones, with about nine tenths found just once. Sequenced material: peripheral blood. The receptors were gathered from a woman aged 40 to 55 with acute or convalescent COVID-19.

The gene calls are TRBV4-1 and TRBJ2-1; D is perhaps TRBD2 (6 bases). Germline lookup yields CDR1 MGHRA and CDR2 YSYEKL. The V gene lost 4 bases and the J gene lost 6 bases, with 22 bases spanning the gap. The CDR3 totals 17 residues. For the CDR3, the DNA is TGCGCCAGCAGCCCACGGGACGCGGGAACGGGGTTCAATGAGCAGTTCTTC. Encoded protein: CASSPRDAGTGFNEQFF.

This chain links TRBV25-1 with TRBJ1-3, with D possibly being TRBD1 (6 bases). V shed 3 bases and J shed 3 bases, with 12 bases lying between them. This CDR3 has 15 amino acids. Germline V CDR1 and CDR2: MGHDK, SYGVNS. The CDR3 spells CASSEPGAGGNTIYF. DNA of the CDR3: TGTGCCAGCAGTGAGCCAGGGGCGGGTGGAAACACCATATATTTT. The full variable domain, with the rest looked up from reference TRBV25-1 and TRBJ1-3, is EADIYQTPRYLVIGTGKKITLECSQTMGHDKMYWYQQDPGMELHLIHYSYGVNSTEKGDLSSESTVSRIRTEHFPLTLESARPSHTSQYLCASSEPGAGGNTIYFGEGSWLTVV.

The genes are TRBV11-1 and TRBJ2-5, with D maybe TRBD2 (5 bases). Between the trimmed V and J ends, which lost 1 base and 5 bases, there was a span of 14 bases. Germline V gives CDR1 SGHAT, CDR2 FQDESV (reference sequence). The CDR3 has 15 amino acids. For the CDR3, the DNA is TGTGCCAGCAGCTTAGGTGAGGGCACCCGGGAGACCCAGTACTTC. Amino acids: CASSLGEGTRETQYF. Full variable domain (rest looked up from reference TRBV11-1 and TRBJ2-5): EAEVAQSPRYKITEKSQAVAFWCDPISGHATLYWYRQILGQGPELLVQFQDESVVDDSQLPKDRFSAERLKGVDSTLKIQPAELGDSAMYLCASSLGEGTRETQYFGPGTRLLVL.

The gene calls are TRBV5-1 and TRBJ2-7; 11 nucleotides agree with TRBD2. V gave up 0 bases and J gave up 3 bases; unmatched junction bases: 2. Germline CDR1 is SGHRS and CDR2 is YFSETQ. The CDR3 totals 15 residues. The CDR3 sequence is CASSLGLAGYYEQYV. CDR3 nucleotides: TGCGCCAGCAGCTTGGGACTAGCGGGGTACTACGAGCAGTACGTC.

This clone was seen a single time. V is TRBV15 and J is TRBJ1-6; the D gene is possibly TRBD1 (6 bases). Germline V gene sequence: CDR1 LNHNV, CDR2 YYDKDF (reference sequence). Trimming removed 6 bases at V and 8 bases at J, with 17 bases between. CDR3 length: 15 amino acids. The CDR3 DNA reads TGTGCCACCAGGGTGGAGGGAGGGGGGTATTCACCCCTCCACTTT. As protein: CATRVEGGGYSPLHF.

This chain connects TRBV4-1 to TRBJ1-2; D is unclear. Trimming pared 1 base from V and 2 bases from J, leaving 14 bases between. From germline, CDR1 is MGHRA and CDR2 YSYEKL. The CDR3 loop spans 16 amino acids. The CDR3 DNA reads as TGCGCCAGCAGCCAAGTTCTTGATCATCGGAACTATGGCTACACCTTC. It translates to CASSQVLDHRNYGYTF.

The chain has TRBV12-5 and TRBJ2-1; maybe TRBD2 (5 bases). Trimming shortened V by 5 bases and J by 9 bases, and 8 bases separated the two germline ends. Germline V CDR1 and CDR2: LGHNT, FRNRAP. The CDR3 extends over 11 amino acids. DNA for the CDR3: TGTGCTAGTGGTGAAGCGGTTGAGCAGTTCTTC. It translates to CASGEAVEQFF.

V and J are TRBV6-5 and TRBJ1-2; D is unresolved. Germline V gives CDR1 MNHEY, CDR2 SVGAGI. The CDR3 is made up of 14 amino acids. Trimming removed 7 bases from V and 4 bases from J, with 16 bases in between. The CDR3 nucleotides are TGTGCCAGCATCCAACTCAAGAGTGGCTATGGCTACACCTTC. It specifies CASIQLKSGYGYTF.

The J gene is TRBJ1-1, the V gene TRBV9, with 8 bases that match TRBD1. The V gene's germline CDR1 is SGDLS and CDR2 YYNGEE. J lost 2 bases, V lost 3 bases, and 3 bases had no gene match. The CDR3 covers 14 residues. DNA for the CDR3: TGTGCCAGCAGCGGCAGGGGGCGAAACACTGAAGCTTTCTTT. Translation gives CASSGRGRNTEAFF.

The CDR3 DNA follows: TGCGCCAGCAGCCCCCTCGTTAAGCGGGGGGGGACAACCGGGGAGCTGTTTTTT. As protein: CASSPLVKRGGTTGELFF. This chain connects TRBV4-1 to TRBJ2-2; 10 nucleotides align to TRBD2. CDR1 and CDR2 (germline): MGHRA, YSYEKL. The V and J ends lost 4 bases and 5 bases, in that order; junction bases with no gene match: 13. This CDR3 has 18 residues.

The genes are TRBV5-1 and TRBJ2-6; TRBD2 is a possible D gene (5 bases). Germline values: CDR1 SGHRS, CDR2 YFSETQ. This CDR3 contains 18 residues. V lost 2 bases and J 2 bases, leaving 17 bases between the germline ends. The DNA for the CDR3 is TGCGCCAGCAGCTTCCCCTGGACTTCCCATGCTGGGGCCAACGTCCTGACTTTC. It translates to CASSFPWTSHAGANVLTF.

The chain recombines TRBV30 with TRBJ2-1, with D uncertain. The CDR3 length is 16 residues. V lost 2 bases and J lost 3, with 17 bases in between. Per germline, CDR1 GTSNPN and CDR2 SVGIG (reference sequence). CDR3 residues: CAWSPSGSPNYNEQFF. CDR3 bases: TGTGCCTGGAGTCCGTCAGGTAGTCCTAACTACAATGAGCAGTTCTTC.

In its sample, this clone was seen a few times. The V call is TRBV30, the J call TRBJ2-7, with D unclear. V lost 0 bases to trimming and J lost 3 bases, with 3 bases between them. Germline V lookup: CDR1 GTSNPN, CDR2 SVGIG (reference sequence). This CDR3 has 11 residues. The CDR3: CAWSVGYEQYV. For the CDR3, the DNA is TGTGCCTGGAGTGTCGGCTACGAGCAGTACGTC.

In nucleotides, the CDR3 is TGTGCCAGCAGCCAAGTCCAGGGTAGGACAGATACGCAGTATTTT. Translation gives CASSQVQGRTDTQYF. V usage is TRBV3-1 (or the pseudogene TRBV3-2) and J usage is TRBJ2-3; a weak D match, TRBD1 (5 bases). Germline values: CDR1 LGHDT, CDR2 YNNKEL (reference sequence). With 1 base removed from V and 3 bases from J, the gap between germline ends came to 11 bases. The CDR3 contains 15 residues.

This chain joins TRBV19 and TRBJ1-2, with D perhaps matching TRBD1 (6 bases). Germline V CDR1 and CDR2: LNHDA, SQIVND (reference sequence). CDR3 size: 14 residues. Trimming removed 5 bases from V and 2 bases from J, with 12 bases in between. The CDR3 DNA reads TGTGCCAGTAGTGACAGGACCCTGAACTATGGCTACACCTTC. The encoded protein is CASSDRTLNYGYTF.

J is TRBJ2-7 and V is TRBV5-1; D is undetermined. This CDR3 region has 13 residues. V was pared by 0 bases and J by 4 bases, with 8 bases between. The germline CDR1 and CDR2 sequences are SGHRS and YFSETQ. The CDR3, as DNA: TGCGCCAGCAGCTTGGGGGCAGGTTACGAGCAGTACGTC. Translation: CASSLGAGYEQYV.